A single sample gave rise to the 24 T cell receptor beta chains below, sequenced in a study of beta chain features in type 1 diabetes. Overall study findings and caveats: Significant though moderate, a shortening of TCRB CDR3s appeared in all four CD4+ subsets of Type 1 diabetes patients.

For these receptors, no antigen is known. Expressed TCRB transcripts were sequenced because the entire RNA isolate underwent reverse transcription. Repertoires were generated with immunoSEQ multiplex PCR, while TCRdb's copy carries only in-frame clones and drops some. The repertoire has under 300,000 clones, roughly 14% of them found once; the top ten carry roughly 0.019%. Sequencing input: naive CD4+ T cells from blood. These receptor sequences come from a man aged 25 to 40 with type 1 diabetes.

The sample holds a few counts of this clone. This chain joins TRBV4-2 and TRBJ2-1; 7 bases are shared with TRBD2. J was trimmed by 5 bases and V by 0 bases; bases with no gene match: 7. The CDR3 is 16 residues long. Looked up from germline, CDR1 is LGHNA and CDR2 is YNFKEQ. CDR3 DNA sequence: TGTGCCAGCAGCCAAGATATGCCCCGGGGGGACAATGAGCAGTTCTTC. This sequence encodes CASSQDMPRGDNEQFF.

The chain carries TRBV18 and TRBJ1-1; D possibly corresponds to TRBD1 (5 bases). Germline assignment: CDR1 KGHSH and CDR2 LQKENI. The CDR3 is made up of 13 amino acids. Trimming cost V 2 bases and J 4 bases, with 8 bases left between them. CDR3 in DNA: TGTGCCAGCTCACCAGGGGCCAGCACTGAAGCTTTCTTT. Its protein product is CASSPGASTEAFF. Variable domain in full (rest from reference TRBV18 and TRBJ1-1): NAGVMQNPRHLVRRRGQEARLRCSPMKGHSHVYWYRQLPEEGLKFMVYLQKENIIDESGMPKERFSAEFPKEGPSILRIQQVVRGDSAAYFCASSPGASTEAFFGQGTRLTVV.

The V call is TRBV19, the J call TRBJ2-5; the D gene is possibly TRBD1 (5 bases). The germline V gene has CDR1 LNHDA and CDR2 SQIVND (reference sequence). The V end was cut by 5 bases, the J end by 6 bases, with 13 bases between. There are 13 residues in the CDR3. CDR3 loop: CASSEQDGQTQYF. CDR3 coding DNA: TGTGCCAGTAGTGAACAGGACGGGCAGACCCAGTACTTC.

In this sample, this clone turned up a few times. The chain links TRBV19 to TRBJ2-3; 9 bases fit TRBD1. V lost 6 bases, J lost 2 bases, and 6 bases stayed unmatched. Germline-derived CDR1 and CDR2 are LNHDA and SQIVND (reference sequence). CDR3 size: 15 residues. CDR3 in DNA: TGTGCCAGTAGCACCGGGACAGGGTACACAGATACGCAGTATTTT. Encoded protein: CASSTGTGYTDTQYF.

The genes are TRBV30 and TRBJ2-2; D is possibly TRBD1 (6 bases). The ends were cut back, 5 bases at V and 0 bases at J, with 22 bases in the middle. CDR1 is GTSNPN and CDR2 is SVGIG in the germline V gene (reference sequence). This CDR3 spans 18 amino acids. The CDR3 protein is CAWYSSWGRTSNTGELFF. The CDR3 DNA reads TGTGCCTGGTATTCTAGTTGGGGGCGGACTTCGAACACCGGGGAGCTGTTTTTT.

This clone occurred a few times. This chain joins TRBV6-6 and TRBJ2-1; 9 bases line up with TRBD1. Germline assignment: CDR1 MNHNY and CDR2 SVGAGI (reference sequence). The V segment lost 7 bases and the J segment 1 base; nucleotides outside the gene matches: 5. The CDR3 loop spans 15 amino acids. DNA for the CDR3: TGTGCCAGCATACCGGGACAGGGATCCTACAATGAGCAGTTCTTC. Translated: CASIPGQGSYNEQFF.

This clone was seen a handful of times. The rearrangement links TRBV30 to TRBJ1-1; TRBD1 might be the D (6 bases). Trimming pared 3 bases from V and 0 bases from J, leaving 11 bases between. The CDR3 is 14 residues long. Per germline, CDR1 GTSNPN and CDR2 SVGIG (reference sequence). The CDR3 is CAWRKDSMNTEAFF. DNA for the CDR3: TGTGCCTGGAGAAAGGACAGCATGAACACTGAAGCTTTCTTT.

V and J are TRBV4-1 and TRBJ2-1, with 8 bases aligning to TRBD2. This CDR3 contains 15 residues. Germline values: CDR1 MGHRA, CDR2 YSYEKL. With 5 bases clipped from V and 10 bases from J, the junction kept 13 bases outside the gene matches. CDR3 bases: TGCGCCAGCAGCACCTCGGACCTAGCGGGCTTAGAGCAGTTCTTC. Translated, it gives CASSTSDLAGLEQFF.

This clone has just a few counts. The V and J genes are TRBV5-6 and TRBJ2-7; the match to TRBD1 covers 7 bases. Germline CDR1 reads SGHDT; CDR2 reads YYEEEE. The CDR3 length is 14 residues. Unmatched junction bases numbered 3, after V lost 1 base and J lost 2 bases. CDR3: CASSLWDSAYEQYF. The DNA of the CDR3 is TGTGCCAGCAGCTTGTGGGACAGCGCCTACGAGCAGTACTTC. The whole variable domain, filled in from reference TRBV5-6 and TRBJ2-7, reads DAGVTQSPTHLIKTRGQQVTLRCSPKSGHDTVSWYQQALGQGPQFIFQYYEEEERQRGNFPDRFSGHQFPNYSSELNVNALLLGDSALYLCASSLWDSAYEQYFGPGTRLTVT.

V is TRBV5-4 and J is TRBJ2-2, with a possible D match to TRBD2 (5 bases). CDR3 length equals 15 residues. V was cut by 1 base and J by 2 bases, with 9 bases left in between. The germline V gene has CDR1 SGHNT and CDR2 YYREEE (reference sequence). The CDR3 region is CASSLTAVNTGELFF. The DNA of the CDR3 is TGTGCCAGCAGCTTGACAGCGGTTAACACCGGGGAGCTGTTTTTT.

This clone occurred a few times. The rearrangement joins TRBV7-2 to TRBJ2-3, with D possibly matching TRBD2 (5 bases). The V gene's germline CDR1 is SGHTA and CDR2 FQGNSA. This CDR3 region has 15 residues. The ends were cut back, 2 bases at V and 4 bases at J, with 13 bases in the middle. CDR3 nucleotide sequence: TGTGCCAGCAGCTTATTTCGTAGCGTGGCAGATACGCAGTATTTT. The encoded protein is CASSLFRSVADTQYF.

Only a few counts were recorded for this clone. The chain is built from TRBV2 and TRBJ2-6; D possibly corresponds to TRBD1 (6 bases). The CDR3 runs to 13 residues. Trimming took off 6 bases at V and 4 bases at J, with 7 bases between the two ends. Germline CDR1 is SNHLY and CDR2 is FYNNEI. CDR3 region: CASSGTGANVLTF. The CDR3 nucleotides are TGTGCCAGCAGCGGGACAGGGGCCAACGTCCTGACTTTC.

This chain joins TRBV10-3 and TRBJ1-1, with D possibly matching TRBD1 (6 bases). CDR1 is ENHRY, CDR2 SYGVKD, per germline. V gave up 8 bases and J gave up 1 base, with 11 bases separating them. The CDR3 is 13 amino acids. The CDR3 protein is CAIGTRQNTEAFF. The CDR3 DNA reads TGTGCCATCGGGACAAGACAGAACACTGAAGCTTTCTTT.

This clone was picked up a small number of times. The junction differs from germline at one of its ends, possibly a read error. In nucleotides, the CDR3 is TGCGCCAGCAGGTTGGTGATCCAGACCTACGAGCAGTACTTC. Translating gives CASRLVIQTYEQYF. This chain joins TRBV5-1 and TRBJ2-7, with D unresolved. The CDR3 has 14 residues. CDR1 and CDR2 from the germline V gene are SGHRS and YFSETQ. Based on the CDR3 plus reference TRBV5-1 and TRBJ2-7, the full variable domain is KAGVTQTPRYLIKTRGQQVTLSCSPISGHRSVSWYQQTPGQGLQFLFEYFSETQRNKGNFPGRFSGRQFSNSRSEMNVSTLELGDSALYLCASRLVIQTYEQYFGPGTRLTVT.

V usage is TRBV2 and J usage is TRBJ2-3; TRBD1 aligns across 8 bases. Germline CDR1 is SNHLY and CDR2 is FYNNEI. This CDR3 comprises 13 residues. J gave up 5 bases and V 6 bases, and 4 bases lay outside the gene matches. The DNA of the CDR3 is TGTGCCAGCAGACAGACAGGGGAAGATACGCAGTATTTT. The encoded protein is CASRQTGEDTQYF.

This clone has just a few counts. The chain carries TRBV7-9 and TRBJ2-7; D unclear. Trimming left V 7 bases short and J 0 bases short, with 10 bases between. From germline, CDR1 is SEHNR and CDR2 FQNEAQ (reference sequence). The CDR3 totals 13 residues. The CDR3 sequence is CASTGGGSYEQYF. The CDR3 region has the DNA TGTGCCAGCACCGGTGGCGGCTCCTACGAGCAGTACTTC.

A few counts support this clone. V is TRBV29-1 and J is TRBJ1-2; no reliable D call. The CDR3 consists of 13 residues. Per the germline V gene, CDR1 is SQVTM and CDR2 is ANQGSEA. Trimming shortened V by 4 bases and J by 5 bases, and 14 bases separated the two germline ends. This CDR3 reads CSVVSSSPYGYTF. The CDR3 region has the DNA TGCAGCGTTGTGTCTAGTTCTCCTTATGGCTACACCTTC.

Only a few counts were recorded for this clone. The chain recombines TRBV15 with TRBJ1-2; D may be TRBD1 (6 bases). The CDR3 sequence is 13 residues long. Germline loops: CDR1 LNHNV, CDR2 YYDKDF (reference sequence). The V and J ends lost 2 bases and 8 bases respectively, with 12 bases between them. The CDR3 reads CATSRRNRDGYTF. The CDR3 DNA reads as TGTGCCACCAGCAGAAGAAACAGGGACGGCTACACCTTC. Using reference TRBV15 and TRBJ1-2 for the parts outside the CDR3, the full variable domain is DAMVIQNPRYQVTQFGKPVTLSCSQTLNHNVMYWYQQKSSQAPKLLFHYYDKDFNNEADTPDNFQSRRPNTSFCFLDIRSPGLGDTAMYLCATSRRNRDGYTFGSGTRLTVV.

The chain recombines TRBV11-3 with TRBJ1-1; D is ambiguous. Germline lookup yields CDR1 SGHNT and CDR2 YENEEA. Trimming removed 1 base from V and 1 base from J, with 4 bases in between. The CDR3 contains 13 residues. CDR3 sequence (DNA): TGTGCCAGCAGCTTAGCCAAGAACACTGAAGCTTTCTTT. Translated, it gives CASSLAKNTEAFF. Full variable domain (remainder filled in from reference TRBV11-3 and TRBJ1-1): EAGVVQSPRYKIIEKKQPVAFWCNPISGHNTLYWYLQNLGQGPELLIRYENEEAVDDSQLPKDRFSAERLKGVDSTLKIQPAELGDSAVYLCASSLAKNTEAFFGQGTRLTVV.

The chain has TRBV7-6 and TRBJ2-5; tentatively, D is TRBD1 (5 bases). The V gene lost 6 bases and the J gene lost 2 bases, with 19 bases spanning the gap. The V gene's germline CDR1 is SGHVS and CDR2 FNYEAQ. This CDR3 is built from 16 residues. The CDR3 is CASSSFRAARQETQYF. The CDR3, as DNA: TGTGCCAGCAGTTCTTTCAGGGCGGCCAGACAAGAGACCCAGTACTTC.

This chain links TRBV2 with TRBJ2-4, with 8 positions matching TRBD1. This CDR3 is built from 15 residues. V shed 7 bases and J 0 bases; nucleotides not matched to a gene: 5. Germline V gene lookup returns CDR1 SNHLY and CDR2 FYNNEI. The CDR3 bases are TGTGCCAGCACCATGACAGGGGTAGCCAAAAACATTCAGTACTTC. Its translation: CASTMTGVAKNIQYF. The whole variable domain, filled in from reference TRBV2 and TRBJ2-4, reads EPEVTQTPSHQVTQMGQEVILRCVPISNHLYFYWYRQILGQKVEFLVSFYNNEISEKSEIFDDQFSVERPDGSNFTLKIRSTKLEDSAMYFCASTMTGVAKNIQYFGAGTRLSVL.

The V gene is TRBV29-1, the J gene TRBJ1-1, with a weak D call TRBD1 (5 bases). The CDR3 contains 13 residues. In germline, CDR1 is SQVTM, CDR2 ANQGSEA. V was pared by 8 bases and J by 0 bases, with 13 bases between. DNA of the CDR3: TGCAGCTTTGGGGCAGGGCTGAACACTGAAGCTTTCTTT. This gives the protein CSFGAGLNTEAFF.

The chain links TRBV6-5 to TRBJ1-1, with 7 bases aligning to TRBD1. The CDR3 is 12 residues long. Trimming took 5 bases from V and 7 from J; bases not matched to a gene: 4. The V gene's germline CDR1 is MNHEY and CDR2 SVGAGI. The DNA of the CDR3 is TGTGCCAGCAGTAGGGGGCGAAATGAAGCTTTCTTT. Its translation is CASSRGRNEAFF.

The chain carries TRBV6-5 and TRBJ2-1; TRBD2 is a possible D gene (6 bases). V was trimmed by 4 bases and J by 4 bases, leaving 14 bases between them. The germline CDR1 and CDR2 sequences are MNHEY and SVGAGI. The CDR3 consists of 15 residues. The CDR3 spells CASSSVEGRYNEQFF. In DNA, the CDR3 is TGTGCCAGCAGTTCCGTGGAGGGGCGATACAATGAGCAGTTCTTC.